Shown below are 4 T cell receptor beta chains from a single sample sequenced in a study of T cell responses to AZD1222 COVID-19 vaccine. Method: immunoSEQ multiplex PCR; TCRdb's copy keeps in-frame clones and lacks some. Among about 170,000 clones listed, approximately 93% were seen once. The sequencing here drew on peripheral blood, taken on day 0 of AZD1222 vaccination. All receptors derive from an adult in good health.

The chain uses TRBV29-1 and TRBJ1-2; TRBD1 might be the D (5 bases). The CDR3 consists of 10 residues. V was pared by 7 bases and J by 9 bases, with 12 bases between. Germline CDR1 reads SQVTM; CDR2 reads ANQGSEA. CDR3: CSAFDSRYTF. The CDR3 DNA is TGCAGCGCGTTCGACAGTCGCTACACCTTC.

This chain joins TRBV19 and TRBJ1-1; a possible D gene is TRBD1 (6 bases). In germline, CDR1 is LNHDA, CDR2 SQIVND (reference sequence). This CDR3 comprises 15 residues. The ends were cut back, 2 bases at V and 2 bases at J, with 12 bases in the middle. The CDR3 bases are TGTGCCAGTAGTATACGGGGGGCCGACAACACTGAAGCTTTCTTT. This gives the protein CASSIRGADNTEAFF.

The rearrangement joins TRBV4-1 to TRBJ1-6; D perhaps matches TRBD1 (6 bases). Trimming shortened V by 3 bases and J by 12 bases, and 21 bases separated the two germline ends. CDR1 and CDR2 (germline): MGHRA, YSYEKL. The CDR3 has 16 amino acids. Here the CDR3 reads CASSHYGTTGSGPLHF. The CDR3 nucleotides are TGCGCCAGCAGCCACTACGGGACGACAGGATCAGGACCCCTCCACTTT.

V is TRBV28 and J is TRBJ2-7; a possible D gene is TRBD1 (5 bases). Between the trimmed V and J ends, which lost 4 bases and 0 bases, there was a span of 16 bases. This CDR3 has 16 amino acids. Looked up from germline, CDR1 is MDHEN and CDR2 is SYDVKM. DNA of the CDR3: TGTGCCAGCAGTTCAGGGTCACTGGGCAGCTCCTACGAGCAGTACTTC. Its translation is CASSSGSLGSSYEQYF.